This TCR beta chain appears in the sequencing data of a study of memory CD4+ T cells and cytomegalovirus serostatus. General observations from the study: Repertoires predicted CMV serostatus with median bootstrapped AUC of 0.95. Suggested: most of the CMV-linked TCR signature lies in CD4+ memory cells.

Single viable CD3+CD4+CD8-CD45RO+ cells were sorted as the memory CD4+ T cells. Serum IgG to CMV pp150, pp28, p38 and p52 defined serostatus. This table comes from immunoSEQ multiplex PCR, and its TCRdb copy is limited to in-frame clones, with some not included. The data show tens of thousands of clones, with around 82% seen just once and 0.5% held by the top ten. Trimming took 5 bases from V and 3 from J, leaving 12 bases between them. Per germline, CDR1 SGHNT and CDR2 YENEEA. CDR3 length equals 14 residues. Comment on this clone: The target antigen is unknown.

The TCR sequence derives from an adult in good health and CMV-seronegative. Some clones in this sample may be carry-over from other donors' samples. The sequenced material came from memory CD4+ T cells from blood. The rearrangement links TRBV11-3 to TRBJ2-3, with D possibly being TRBD2 (5 bases). The CDR3 DNA reads as TGTGCCAGCAGCCCCCGGGGAACGACAGATACGCAGTATTTT. It specifies CASSPRGTTDTQYF.